This T cell receptor (beta chain) was documented in a study of shared clonotypes between healthy human individuals. Study results and caveats: Only a few donors were included, so the genetic and exposure-history diversity represented was limited.

CD4+ cells were split into CD45RA+ naive and CD45RA-negative memory subsets. Here immunoSEQ multiplex PCR was the method, and the copy in TCRdb shows in-frame clones only, minus some. Found here are about 2 million clones, roughly 95% of them singletons; the top ten hold roughly 0.13%. Points on this clone: Its antigen is not identified.

CDR3 length: 16 amino acids. The ends were cut back, 0 bases at V and 5 bases at J, with 16 bases in the middle. Germline V lookup: CDR1 LGHNA, CDR2 YNFKEQ. The chain employs TRBV4-2 and TRBJ2-5, with D tentatively TRBD2 (5 bases). Input material: naive CD4+ T cells sorted from blood. Described subset: CD45RA+ positively selected. This clonotype originated in a man aged 18 to 29 in good health. This CDR3 reads CASSQDADRPGETQYF. Here the CDR3 DNA reads TGTGCCAGCAGCCAAGATGCGGACCGCCCGGGGGAGACCCAGTACTTC.